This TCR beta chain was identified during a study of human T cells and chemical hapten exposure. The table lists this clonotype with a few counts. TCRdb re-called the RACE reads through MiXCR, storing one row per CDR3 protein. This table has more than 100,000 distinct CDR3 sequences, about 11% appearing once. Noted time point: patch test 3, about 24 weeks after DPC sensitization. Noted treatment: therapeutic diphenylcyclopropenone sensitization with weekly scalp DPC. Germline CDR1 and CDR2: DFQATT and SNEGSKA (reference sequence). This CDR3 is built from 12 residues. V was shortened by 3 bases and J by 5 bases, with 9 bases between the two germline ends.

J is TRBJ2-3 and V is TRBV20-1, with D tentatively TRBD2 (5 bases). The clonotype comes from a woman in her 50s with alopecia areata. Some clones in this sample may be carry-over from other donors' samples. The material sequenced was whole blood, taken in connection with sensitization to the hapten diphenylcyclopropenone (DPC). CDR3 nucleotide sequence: TGCAGTGCTAGCGGGGTCAAAGATACGCAGTATTTT. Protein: CSASGVKDTQYF.